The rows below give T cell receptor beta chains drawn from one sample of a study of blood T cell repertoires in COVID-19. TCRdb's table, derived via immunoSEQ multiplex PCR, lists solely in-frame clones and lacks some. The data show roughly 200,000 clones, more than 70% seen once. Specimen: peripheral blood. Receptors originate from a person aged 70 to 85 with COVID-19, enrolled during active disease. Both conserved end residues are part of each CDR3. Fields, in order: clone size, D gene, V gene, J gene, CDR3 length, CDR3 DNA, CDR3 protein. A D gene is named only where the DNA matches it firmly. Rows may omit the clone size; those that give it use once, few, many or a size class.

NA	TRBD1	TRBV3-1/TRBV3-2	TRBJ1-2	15	TGTGCCAGCAGCCAACAGGGACAGGGGGTTGACGGCTACACCTTC	CASSQQGQGVDGYTF
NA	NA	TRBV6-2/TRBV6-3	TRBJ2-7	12	TGTGCCAGCAGTTACGTCGCTAACGAGCAGTACTTC	CASSYVANEQYF
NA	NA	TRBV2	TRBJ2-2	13	TGTGCCAGCAGACTAAGCATGCTCGGGGAGCTGTTTTTT	CASRLSMLGELFF
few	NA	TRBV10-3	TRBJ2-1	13	TGTGCCATCATGGCTGAAGTGCGGGGTGAGCAGTTCTTC	CAIMAEVRGEQFF
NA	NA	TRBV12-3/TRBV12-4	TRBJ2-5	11	TGTGCCAGCAGTTTCGGGGAGACCCAGTACTTC	CASSFGETQYF
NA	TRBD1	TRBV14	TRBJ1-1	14	TGTGCCAGCAGCCACCCCGGGACAGCGAGTGAAGCTTTCTTT	CASSHPGTASEAFF
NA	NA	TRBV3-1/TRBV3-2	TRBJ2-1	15	TGTGCCAGCAGCCCCGGGACATCGGGAATGAATGAGCAGTTCTTC	CASSPGTSGMNEQFF
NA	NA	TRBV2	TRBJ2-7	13	TGTGCCAGCAGTGGTCAGGACTCCTACGAGCAGTACTTC	CASSGQDSYEQYF
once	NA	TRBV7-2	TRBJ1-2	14	TGTGCCAGCAGCTTAAGACCGACACAGCTCGGCTACACCTTC	CASSLRPTQLGYTF
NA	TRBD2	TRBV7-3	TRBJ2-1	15	TGTGCCAGCAGCTTATCTAGCGGTTCCTACAATGAGCAGTTCTTC	CASSLSSGSYNEQFF
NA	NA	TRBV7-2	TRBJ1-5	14	TGTGCCAGCAGCTCGGTAGTTAGAAATCAGCCCCAGCATTTT	CASSSVVRNQPQHF
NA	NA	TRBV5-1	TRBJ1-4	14	TGCGCCAGCAGCTTGTCGTCGGCTAATGAAAAACTGTTTTTT	CASSLSSANEKLFF
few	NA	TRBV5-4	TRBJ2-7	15	TGTGCCAGCAGCTTGTCCCTCGGGAGCTCCTACGAGCAGTACTTC	CASSLSLGSSYEQYF
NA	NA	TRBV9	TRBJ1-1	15	TGTGCCAGCAGCCCACCAGGAGCCGGGGACACTGAAGCTTTCTTT	CASSPPGAGDTEAFF
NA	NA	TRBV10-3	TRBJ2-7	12	TGTGCCATCAGCCCGGGGACCTACGAGCAGTACTTC	CAISPGTYEQYF
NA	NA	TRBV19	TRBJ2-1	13	TGTGCCAGTGCGGGACAGCTGGAGGGTGAGCAGTTCTTC	CASAGQLEGEQFF
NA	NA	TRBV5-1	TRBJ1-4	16	TGCGCCAGCAGCCCGGAGGGCAGCCCAACTAATGAAAAACTGTTTTTT	CASSPEGSPTNEKLFF
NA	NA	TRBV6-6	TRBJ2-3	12	TGTGCCAGCAGCCCCGACAGGGATACGCAGTATTTT	CASSPDRDTQYF
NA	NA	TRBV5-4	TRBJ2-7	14	TGTGCCAGCAGCTTGGCAGGAAACCTTTACGAGCAGTACTTC	CASSLAGNLYEQYF
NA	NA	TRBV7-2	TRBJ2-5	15	TGTGCCAGCAGCTTAGGTAGCGCCACCCAAGAGACCCAGTACTTC	CASSLGSATQETQYF
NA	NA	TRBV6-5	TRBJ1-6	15	TGTGCCAGCACCCCCGGGGGGGGGTTTAATTCACCCCTCCACTTT	CASTPGGGFNSPLHF
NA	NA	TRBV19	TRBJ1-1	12	TGTGCCAGTAGCCCCCGGAGGACTGAAGCTTTCTTT	CASSPRRTEAFF
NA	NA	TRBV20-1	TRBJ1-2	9	TGCAGTGCCGCCAGGGGCTACACCTTC	CSAARGYTF
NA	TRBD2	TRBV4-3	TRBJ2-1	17	TGCGCCAGCAGCCAAGGGGGAGCGGGAGGGCCAGATAATGAGCAGTTCTTC	CASSQGGAGGPDNEQFF
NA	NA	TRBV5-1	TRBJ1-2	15	TGCGCCAGCAGCTTGGGCGCGGGCCGCCGCTATGGCTACACCTTC	CASSLGAGRRYGYTF
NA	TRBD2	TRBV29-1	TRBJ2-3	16	TGCAGCGTTTTATTACCTAGGGCGGGAGTCACAGATACGCAGTATTTT	CSVLLPRAGVTDTQYF
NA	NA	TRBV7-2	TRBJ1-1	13	TGTGCCAGCAGCCCAGTCAAGGCAGCGCCAGCTTTCTTT	CASSPVKAAPAFF
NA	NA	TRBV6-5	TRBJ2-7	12	TGTGCCAGCAGTACCCGACGGGAGGAGCAGTACTTC	CASSTRREEQYF
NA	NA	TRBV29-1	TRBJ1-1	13	TGCAGCGTTGAATACCCAGGGAACACTGAAGCTTTCTTT	CSVEYPGNTEAFF
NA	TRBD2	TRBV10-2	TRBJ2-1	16	TGCGCCAGCACCGGGACTAGCGGGGGGGCCTACAATGAGCAGTTCTTC	CASTGTSGGAYNEQFF
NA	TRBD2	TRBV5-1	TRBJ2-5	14	TGCGCCAGCAAAAGCTCTAGCGGGACGGAGACCCAGTACTTC	CASKSSSGTETQYF
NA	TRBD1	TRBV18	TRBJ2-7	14	TGTGCCAGCTCACATACCGGGACAGGGCTGGGGCAGTACTTC	CASSHTGTGLGQYF
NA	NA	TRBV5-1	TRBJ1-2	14	TGCGCCAGCAGCTTGGGCGGCCAAAACTATGGCTACACCTTC	CASSLGGQNYGYTF
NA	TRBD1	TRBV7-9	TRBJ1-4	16	TGTGCCAGCAGCTTAAATGAGCCCAGGACAGGGGAAAAACTGTTTTTT	CASSLNEPRTGEKLFF
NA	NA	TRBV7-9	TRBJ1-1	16	TGTGCCAGCAGCCCATCGATGGGGCTTCCGAACACTGAAGCTTTCTTT	CASSPSMGLPNTEAFF
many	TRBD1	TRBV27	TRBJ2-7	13	TGTGCCAGCAGGACAGGGGCGGCGAACGAGCAGTACTTC	CASRTGAANEQYF
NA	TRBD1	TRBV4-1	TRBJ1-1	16	TGCGCCAGCAGCCAAGATCGCAGACAGGGCAACACTGAAGCTTTCTTT	CASSQDRRQGNTEAFF
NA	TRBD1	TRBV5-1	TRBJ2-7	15	TGCGCCAGCAGCTTAGGGACAGGGGGACAGGGGGAGCAGTACTTC	CASSLGTGGQGEQYF
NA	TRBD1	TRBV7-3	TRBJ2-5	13	TGTGCCAGCAGCGAGGGACAGCAAGAGACCCAGTACTTC	CASSEGQQETQYF
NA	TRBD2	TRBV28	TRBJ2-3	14	TGTGCCAGCACTAGCGGGAGGGCAACAGATACGCAGTATTTT	CASTSGRATDTQYF
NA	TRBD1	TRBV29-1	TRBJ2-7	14	TGCAGCGTTGTCGGGACAGGGGGCTCCTACGAGCAGTACTTC	CSVVGTGGSYEQYF